The next 28 T cell receptor beta chains were all read from a single sample in a study of OX40 agonist ivuxolimab in advanced cancers. Profiling relied on immunoSEQ multiplex PCR, and the TCRdb table lists in-frame clones only, not all of them. In the table there are fewer than 30,000 clones, around 89% of which are singletons. The source material was CD4+ or CD8+ T cells sorted from blood, sampled in a trial of the OX40 agonist ivuxolimab. These receptors were taken from an adult with an advanced solid tumor such as melanoma, head and neck, liver or kidney cancer.

The genes are TRBV4-1 and TRBJ1-2, with D hard to call. Germline V gene sequence: CDR1 MGHRA, CDR2 YSYEKL. The length of the CDR3 is 15 residues. The ends were cut back, 4 bases at V and 2 bases at J, with 14 bases in the middle. In DNA form, the CDR3 reads TGCGCCAGCAGCCCTGCACGACGAGAGAACTATGGCTACACCTTC. Amino acids: CASSPARRENYGYTF.

The CDR3 region is CASSIWHDRIKTEAFF. The CDR3 nucleotides read TGTGCCAGTAGTATTTGGCATGACAGGATAAAGACTGAAGCTTTCTTT. This chain uses TRBV19 with TRBJ1-1; TRBD1 is a possible D gene (6 bases). The germline V gene encodes CDR1 LNHDA and CDR2 SQIVND (reference sequence). Deletions cut 3 bases from V and 5 bases from J, with 19 bases between. The CDR3 consists of 16 residues.

The V gene is TRBV29-1, the J gene TRBJ1-2, with unresolved D. With 3 bases removed from V and 1 base from J, the gap between germline ends came to 6 bases. The germline CDR1 and CDR2 sequences are SQVTM and ANQGSEA. The CDR3 sequence is 12 residues long. The DNA for the CDR3 is TGCAGCGTTGAGCGGTTTAACTATGGCTACACCTTC. Translating it yields CSVERFNYGYTF.

The rearrangement links TRBV25-1 to TRBJ2-3; 7 bases agree with TRBD2. This CDR3 has 17 residues. The V segment lost 7 bases and the J segment 7 bases; nucleotides outside the gene matches: 20. Looked up from germline, CDR1 is MGHDK and CDR2 is SYGVNS. The CDR3 DNA reads TGTGCCAGCACCCCCCCCTGGGCTAGCGGAGGAGCAAATACGCAGTATTTT. Its protein product is CASTPPWASGGANTQYF.

The CDR3, as DNA: TGTGCCAGCAGCTTAGATCGGCTAGCGGGACCTCTCCAAGAGACCCAGTACTTC. Translating gives CASSLDRLAGPLQETQYF. The V and J genes are TRBV11-2 and TRBJ2-5, with TRBD2 matching 9 bases. The CDR3 is made up of 18 amino acids. J was trimmed by 1 base and V by 0 bases; bases with no gene match: 9. Germline values: CDR1 SGHAT, CDR2 FQNNGV. Supplemented by reference TRBV11-2 and TRBJ2-5, the full variable domain reads EAGVAQSPRYKIIEKRQSVAFWCNPISGHATLYWYQQILGQGPKLLIQFQNNGVVDDSQLPKDRFSAERLKGVDSTLKIQPAKLEDSAVYLCASSLDRLAGPLQETQYFGPGTRLLVL.

The gene calls are TRBV9 and TRBJ1-3; no definite D call. CDR1 SGDLS and CDR2 YYNGEE come from the germline V gene. With 8 bases removed from V and 0 bases from J, the gap between germline ends came to 12 bases. This CDR3 contains 14 residues. The CDR3 is CASSLASSGNTIYF. The CDR3 DNA follows: TGTGCCAGTTCTCTAGCGAGCTCTGGAAACACCATATATTTT.

The chain combines TRBV6-5 with TRBJ1-1; D is perhaps TRBD1 (6 bases). CDR1 and CDR2 from the germline V gene are MNHEY and SVGAGI. V was cut by 0 bases and J by 4 bases, with 15 bases left in between. The CDR3 is 16 amino acids. CDR3 region: CASSYSYLGAGTEAFF. CDR3 bases: TGTGCCAGCAGTTACTCGTATTTGGGGGCAGGCACTGAAGCTTTCTTT.

CDR3 amino acids: CASSQGDSYNEQFF. CDR3 DNA sequence: TGTGCCAGCAGCCAAGGGGACAGCTACAATGAGCAGTTCTTC. The chain combines TRBV14 with TRBJ2-1, with TRBD1 matching over 7 bases. Per the germline V gene, CDR1 is SGHDN and CDR2 is FVKESK. The CDR3 runs to 14 residues. V gave up 1 base and J gave up 3 bases; unmatched junction bases: 0.

CDR3 residues: CAISESISGRFSGQPQHF. CDR3 nucleotide sequence: TGTGCCATCAGTGAGTCGATATCTGGCAGGTTCAGTGGTCAGCCCCAGCATTTT. The chain uses TRBV10-3 and TRBJ1-5; D call uncertain. Germline CDR1 is ENHRY and CDR2 is SYGVKD. Deletions cut 0 bases from V and 6 bases from J, with 21 bases between. The CDR3 has 18 residues.

The chain has TRBV10-3 and TRBJ1-2; 9 bases agree with TRBD1. The CDR3 contains 15 residues. Germline CDR1 reads ENHRY; CDR2 reads SYGVKD. Trimming at V came to 4 bases and at J to 4 bases, leaving 7 bases not matched to a gene. The CDR3 DNA follows: TGTGCCATCAGTGCTGGACAGGGGAATAGCTATGGCTACACCTTC. Translation gives CAISAGQGNSYGYTF.

The chain recombines TRBV11-1 with TRBJ2-7, with 9 bases matching TRBD2. With 5 bases clipped from V and 7 bases from J, the junction kept 12 bases outside the gene matches. CDR3 length: 15 amino acids. Germline V lookup: CDR1 SGHAT, CDR2 FQDESV (reference sequence). The CDR3 is CASSLGAGGPFEQYF. As DNA, the CDR3 is TGTGCCAGCAGCCTCGGGGCGGGAGGGCCTTTTGAGCAGTACTTC.

This chain connects TRBV6-1 to TRBJ2-2; D remains unclear. Germline CDR1 MNHNS, CDR2 SASEGT. V was trimmed by 1 base and J by 3 bases, leaving 18 bases between them. The CDR3 is made up of 18 amino acids. The CDR3 DNA follows: TGTGCCAGCAGTGAAGTTTATAAAAGTAGTAGGTACACCGGGGAGCTGTTTTTT. Translation: CASSEVYKSSRYTGELFF.

J is TRBJ1-2 and V is TRBV7-2, with D possibly being TRBD1 (6 bases). Germline assignment: CDR1 SGHTA and CDR2 FQGNSA. Trimming shortened V by 2 bases and J by 2 bases, and 6 bases separated the two germline ends. This CDR3 spans 13 amino acids. The DNA for the CDR3 is TGTGCCAGCAGCTTACAGGGGAACTATGGCTACACCTTC. Translating it yields CASSLQGNYGYTF. Combining the CDR3 with reference TRBV7-2 and TRBJ1-2 gives the whole variable domain GAGVSQSPSNKVTEKGKDVELRCDPISGHTALYWYRQSLGQGLEFLIYFQGNSAPDKSGLPSDRFSAERTGGSVSTLTIQRTQQEDSAVYLCASSLQGNYGYTFGSGTRLTVV.

Relative to its sample, this clone is large. The V call is TRBV27, the J call TRBJ1-4, with a possible D match to TRBD1 (6 bases). The germline CDR1 and CDR2 sequences are MNHEY and SMNVEV (reference sequence). This CDR3 contains 18 residues. V lost 3 bases and J lost 3, with 20 bases in between. In nucleotides, the CDR3 is TGTGCCAGCAGTTTGGGGACGCCCCACAGGGAAGCTAATGAAAAACTGTTTTTT. Translated: CASSLGTPHREANEKLFF. The full variable domain, completed using reference TRBV27 and TRBJ1-4, is EAQVTQNPRYLITVTGKKLTVTCSQNMNHEYMSWYRQDPGLGLRQIYYSMNVEVTDKGDVPEGYKVSRKEKRNFPLILESPSPNQTSLYFCASSLGTPHREANEKLFFGSGTQLSVL.

The rearrangement joins TRBV28 to TRBJ1-2; the D is unclear. CDR1 and CDR2 (germline): MDHEN, SYDVKM. This CDR3 region has 15 residues. The V and J ends lost 3 bases and 0 bases respectively, with 11 bases between them. This CDR3 is CASSFPREANYGYTF. For the CDR3, the DNA is TGTGCCAGCAGTTTTCCGCGGGAGGCTAACTATGGCTACACCTTC.

The rearrangement links TRBV9 to TRBJ2-7; 15 bases fit TRBD2. CDR3 length: 15 amino acids. Germline CDR1 and CDR2: SGDLS and YYNGEE. The trim removed 3 bases at V and 7 bases at J, leaving 5 bases unmatched. The CDR3 reads CASSGPGLAGGEQYF. The CDR3 nucleotides read TGTGCCAGCAGCGGGCCCGGACTAGCGGGAGGGGAGCAGTACTTC.

The rearrangement uses TRBV5-1 and TRBJ2-7; tentative D call: TRBD2 (6 bases). CDR1 and CDR2 from the germline V gene are SGHRS and YFSETQ. The CDR3 consists of 15 residues. Between the trimmed V and J ends, which lost 5 bases and 2 bases, there was a span of 17 bases. CDR3 coding DNA: TGCGCCAGCAGTGTCGACGGGGGAAATACCTACGAGCAGTACTTC. This translates into CASSVDGGNTYEQYF.

The chain has TRBV11-3 and TRBJ2-5; maybe TRBD1 (7 bases). The CDR3 extends over 15 amino acids. Trimming took off 5 bases at V and 5 bases at J, with 18 bases between the two ends. Germline V lookup: CDR1 SGHNT, CDR2 YENEEA. The CDR3 spells CASSRRTGGDETQYF. CDR3 nucleotide sequence: TGTGCCAGCAGCAGAAGGACAGGAGGGGATGAGACCCAGTACTTC.

The DNA of the CDR3 is TGTGCCAGTAGCCTTGGGACAGGGTGGACCGGGGAGCTGTTTTTT. Its protein is CASSLGTGWTGELFF. The V and J genes are TRBV19 and TRBJ2-2; 9 bases line up with TRBD1. CDR1 and CDR2 from the germline V gene are LNHDA and SQIVND (reference sequence). V was pared by 6 bases and J by 5 bases, with 7 bases of the junction left unmatched. The CDR3 consists of 15 residues.

The chain combines TRBV7-9 with TRBJ1-1, with unresolved D. This CDR3 has 14 amino acids. V was cut by 1 base and J by 6 bases, with 12 bases left in between. CDR1 SEHNR and CDR2 FQNEAQ come from the germline V gene (reference sequence). The CDR3 here is CASSLGQSRAEAFF. In DNA form, the CDR3 reads TGTGCCAGCAGCTTAGGGCAGAGTAGAGCTGAAGCTTTCTTT.

The chain couples TRBV19 to TRBJ2-7, with 8 positions matching TRBD1. J was trimmed by 2 bases and V by 0 bases; bases with no gene match: 6. The CDR3 loop spans 16 amino acids. Germline CDR1 LNHDA, CDR2 SQIVND (reference sequence). CDR3 amino acids: CASSIELGTGTYEQYF. The CDR3 DNA sequence: TGTGCCAGTAGTATAGAGTTGGGGACAGGAACCTACGAGCAGTACTTC.

Turning to this clone: Other DNA sequences in this sample translate to the same CDR3. This rearrangement joins TRBV19 to TRBJ2-6; D not certain. The CDR3 is 15 amino acids. V dropped 3 bases and J dropped 0 bases, with 6 bases sitting between them. Germline CDR1 reads LNHDA; CDR2 reads SQIVND (reference sequence). CDR3 nucleotide sequence: TGTGCCAGTAGTATTTTGGGCTCTGGGGCCAACGTCCTGACTTTC. Its protein product is CASSILGSGANVLTF.

V usage is TRBV18 and J usage is TRBJ2-1; D is perhaps TRBD1 (6 bases). V dropped 0 bases and J dropped 9 bases, with 12 bases sitting between them. The CDR3 has 14 amino acids. Looked up from germline, CDR1 is KGHSH and CDR2 is LQKENI. This CDR3 is CASSPPAGAGEQFF. The DNA for the CDR3 is TGTGCCAGCTCACCACCGGCAGGGGCTGGTGAGCAGTTCTTC.

This chain connects TRBV5-1 to TRBJ2-7; D might be TRBD1 (6 bases). CDR1 SGHRS and CDR2 YFSETQ come from the germline V gene. CDR3 size: 14 residues. The ends were cut back, 4 bases at V and 2 bases at J, with 13 bases in the middle. CDR3 sequence: CASSPGQSTYEQYF. The CDR3 DNA follows: TGCGCCAGCAGCCCAGGACAGAGTACCTACGAGCAGTACTTC.

The chain couples TRBV27 to TRBJ1-2, with 8 bases fitting TRBD1. The CDR3 extends over 13 amino acids. V shed 6 bases and J 8 bases; nucleotides not matched to a gene: 8. In germline, CDR1 is MNHEY, CDR2 SMNVEV (reference sequence). The CDR3 DNA reads as TGTGCCAGCAGGTTGGCAGGGGGCGACGGCTACACCTTC. It is translated as CASRLAGGDGYTF.

This chain joins TRBV7-9 and TRBJ1-2, with D perhaps TRBD1 (6 bases). CDR1 is SEHNR, CDR2 FQNEAQ, per germline (reference sequence). Trimming left V 3 bases short and J 0 bases short, with 14 bases between. The CDR3 length is 16 residues. CDR3 sequence: CASSFGGGQANYGYTF. The CDR3, as DNA: TGTGCCAGCAGCTTTGGGGGCGGGCAAGCTAACTATGGCTACACCTTC. Based on the CDR3 plus reference TRBV7-9 and TRBJ1-2, the full variable domain is DTGVSQNPRHKITKRGQNVTFRCDPISEHNRLYWYRQTLGQGPEFLTYFQNEAQLEKSRLLSDRFSAERPKGSFSTLEIQRTEQGDSAMYLCASSFGGGQANYGYTFGSGTRLTVV.

The chain employs TRBV7-9 and TRBJ1-3; TRBD1 might be the D (5 bases). The germline gives CDR1 SEHNR, CDR2 FQNEAQ (reference sequence). The CDR3 is 15 residues long. Trimming took 5 bases from V and 10 from J, leaving 21 bases between them. The CDR3 DNA sequence: TGTGCCAGCAGCCGACCGCTCGGAGGGGTGACGACCATATATTTT. Translated, it gives CASSRPLGGVTTIYF. Together with reference TRBV7-9 and TRBJ1-3, the CDR3 gives the full variable domain: DTGVSQNPRHKITKRGQNVTFRCDPISEHNRLYWYRQTLGQGPEFLTYFQNEAQLEKSRLLSDRFSAERPKGSFSTLEIQRTEQGDSAMYLCASSRPLGGVTTIYFGEGSWLTVV.

This clone was detected only once. The chain employs TRBV11-3 and TRBJ2-2; D may be TRBD2 (6 bases). This CDR3 region has 15 residues. Trimming took 1 base from V and 6 from J, leaving 12 bases between them. The germline V gene has CDR1 SGHNT and CDR2 YENEEA. CDR3 sequence reads: CASSLGGTQAGELFF. The DNA of the CDR3 is TGTGCCAGCAGCTTAGGCGGGACTCAGGCCGGGGAGCTGTTTTTT. Full variable domain (missing parts from reference TRBV11-3 and TRBJ2-2): EAGVVQSPRYKIIEKKQPVAFWCNPISGHNTLYWYLQNLGQGPELLIRYENEEAVDDSQLPKDRFSAERLKGVDSTLKIQPAELGDSAVYLCASSLGGTQAGELFFGEGSRLTVL.